This T cell receptor (beta chain) was captured in a study of blood T cell repertoires in COVID-19. Study summary: Donors in the United States, Italy and Spain gave samples during acute or convalescent COVID-19. The cDNA or gDNA used as material had been derived from T cells, B-cell-depleted T cells, or PBMCs.

Germline assignment: CDR1 MDHEN and CDR2 SYDVKM. This CDR3 comprises 14 residues. V gave up 3 bases and J gave up 9 bases, with 15 bases separating them. Repertoires were generated with immunoSEQ multiplex PCR, while TCRdb's copy carries only in-frame clones and drops some. In the table there are around 58,000 clones, about nine tenths of which are singletons. The source material was peripheral blood. V usage is TRBV28 and J usage is TRBJ2-1; weak D call: TRBD2 (5 bases). This clonotype was obtained from a woman aged 55-70 years with active or convalescent COVID-19. The CDR3 region has the DNA TGTGCCAGCAGTTTCTCAGTGGGTGCGGGTGAGCAGTTCTTC. It translates to CASSFSVGAGEQFF.